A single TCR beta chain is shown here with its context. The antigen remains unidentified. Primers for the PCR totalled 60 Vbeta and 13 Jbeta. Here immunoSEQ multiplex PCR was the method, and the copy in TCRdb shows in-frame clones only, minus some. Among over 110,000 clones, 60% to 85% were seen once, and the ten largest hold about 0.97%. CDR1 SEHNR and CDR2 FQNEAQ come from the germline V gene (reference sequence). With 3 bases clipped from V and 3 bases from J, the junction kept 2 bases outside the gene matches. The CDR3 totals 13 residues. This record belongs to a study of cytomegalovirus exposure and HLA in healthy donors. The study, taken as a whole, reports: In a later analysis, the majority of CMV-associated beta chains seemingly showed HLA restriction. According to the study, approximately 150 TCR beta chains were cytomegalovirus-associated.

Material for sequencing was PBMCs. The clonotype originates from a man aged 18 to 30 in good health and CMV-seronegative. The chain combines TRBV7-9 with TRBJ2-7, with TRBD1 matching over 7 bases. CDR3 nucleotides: TGTGCCAGCAGCTTGACAGGGAACTACGAGCAGTACTTC. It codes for CASSLTGNYEQYF.